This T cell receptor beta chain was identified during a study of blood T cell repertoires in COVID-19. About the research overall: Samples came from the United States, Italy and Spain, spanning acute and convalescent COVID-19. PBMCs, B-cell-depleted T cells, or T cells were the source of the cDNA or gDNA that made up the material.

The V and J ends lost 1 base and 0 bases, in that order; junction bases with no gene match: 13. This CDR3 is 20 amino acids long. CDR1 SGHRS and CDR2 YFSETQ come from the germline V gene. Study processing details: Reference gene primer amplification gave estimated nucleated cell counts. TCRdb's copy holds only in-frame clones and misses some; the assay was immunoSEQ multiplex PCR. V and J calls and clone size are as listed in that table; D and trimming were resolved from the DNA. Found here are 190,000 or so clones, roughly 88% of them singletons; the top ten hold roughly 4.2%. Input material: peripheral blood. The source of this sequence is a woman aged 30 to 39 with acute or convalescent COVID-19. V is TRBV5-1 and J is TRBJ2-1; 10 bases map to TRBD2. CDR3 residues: CASSLFGLAARWSSYNEQFF. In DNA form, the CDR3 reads TGCGCCAGCAGCTTGTTTGGACTAGCGGCGCGGTGGAGCTCCTACAATGAGCAGTTCTTC.